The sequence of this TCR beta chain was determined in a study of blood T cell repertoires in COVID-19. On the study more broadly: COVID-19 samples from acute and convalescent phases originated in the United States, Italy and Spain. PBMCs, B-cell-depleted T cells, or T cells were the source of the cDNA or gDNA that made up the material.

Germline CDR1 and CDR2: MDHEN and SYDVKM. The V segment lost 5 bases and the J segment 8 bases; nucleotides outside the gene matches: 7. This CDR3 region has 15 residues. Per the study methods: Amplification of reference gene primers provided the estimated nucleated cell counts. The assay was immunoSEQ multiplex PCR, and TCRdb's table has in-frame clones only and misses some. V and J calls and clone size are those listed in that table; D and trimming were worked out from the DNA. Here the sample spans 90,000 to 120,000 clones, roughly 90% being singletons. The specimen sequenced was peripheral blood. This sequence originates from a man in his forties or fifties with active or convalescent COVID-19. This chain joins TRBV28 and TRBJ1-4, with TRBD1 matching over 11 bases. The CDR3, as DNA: TGTGCCAGCAGTCCCGGACAGGGGGCAGGAGAAAAACTGTTTTTT. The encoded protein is CASSPGQGAGEKLFF.